This T cell receptor beta chain was captured by sequencing in a study of CD8 T cells in Susac syndrome. cDNA came from around 0.5 to 1 ug RNA primed by random hexamers. Amplification of TCR beta CDR3 spanned 54 Vbeta and 13 Jbeta via immunoSEQ multiplex PCR. TCRdb reprocessed the immunoSEQ multiplex PCR reads via MiXCR and lists one record per CDR3 protein. The data show 300,000 to 350,000 distinct CDR3 sequences, 92% seen once. V lost 2 bases and J 3 bases, leaving 10 bases between the germline ends. The CDR3 loop spans 13 amino acids. Looked up from germline, CDR1 is SQVTM and CDR2 is ANQGSEA. The sample comprised CD4+ T cells from PBMCs. This sequence originates from a human donor with multiple sclerosis. V and J are TRBV29-1 and TRBJ2-5; D possibly corresponds to TRBD1 (5 bases). This CDR3 reads CSVETQGEETQYF. The CDR3 DNA reads TGCAGCGTTGAAACCCAGGGTGAAGAGACCCAGTACTTC.